This TCR beta chain was sequenced for a study of blood T cell repertoires in COVID-19. About the study: Acute and convalescent COVID-19 samples came from the United States, Italy and Spain.

CDR3 length: 13 residues. Germline CDR1 is SGHTA and CDR2 is FQGNSA. V gave up 5 bases and J gave up 7 bases, with 12 bases separating them. Authors' methods: Nucleated cell counts were estimated from reference gene primer amplification. TCRdb's copy holds only in-frame clones and misses some; the assay was immunoSEQ multiplex PCR. V and J calls plus clone size are reproduced from that table; the DNA served to infer D and trimming. The table has about 150,000 clones, 85% to 95% seen once; the top ten hold approximately 0.5%. The chain joins TRBV7-2 to TRBJ2-1; no reliable D call. Input material: peripheral blood. The TCR originated in a man over 45 with acute or convalescent COVID-19. In nucleotides, the CDR3 is TGTGCCAGCAGCAGCCGACCGGGTAATGAGCAGTTCTTC. Translating it yields CASSSRPGNEQFF.